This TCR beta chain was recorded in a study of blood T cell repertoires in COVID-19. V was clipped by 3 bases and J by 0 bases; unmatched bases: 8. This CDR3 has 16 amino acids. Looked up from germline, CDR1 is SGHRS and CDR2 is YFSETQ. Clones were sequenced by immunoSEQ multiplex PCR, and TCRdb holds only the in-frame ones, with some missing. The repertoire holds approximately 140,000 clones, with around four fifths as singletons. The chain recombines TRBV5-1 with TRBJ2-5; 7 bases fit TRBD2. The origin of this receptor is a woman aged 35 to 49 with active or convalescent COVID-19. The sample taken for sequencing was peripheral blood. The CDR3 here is CASSSRGSGYQETQYF. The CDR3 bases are TGCGCCAGCAGCTCCCGGGGTAGCGGGTACCAAGAGACCCAGTACTTC.